This is a list of T cell receptor beta chains from one sample in a study of OX40 agonist ivuxolimab in advanced cancers. Profiled with immunoSEQ multiplex PCR; TCRdb holds only in-frame clones, not every one. This table has approximately 41,000 clones, more than 70% appearing once. Sample: CD4+ or CD8+ T cells sorted from blood, taken in a trial of the OX40 agonist ivuxolimab. These receptors came from an adult with an advanced solid tumor such as melanoma, head and neck, liver or kidney cancer. Each CDR3 is given with its conserved first and last residue. A D gene is named only where the DNA matches it firmly. Clone size is stated in some rows and not others, as once, few, many or a class when expanded.

d_call	j_call	clone_size	v_call	cdr3_aa	cdr3_nt
.	TRBJ1-2	.	TRBV29-1	CSARSSIGGYTF	TGCAGCGCCCGGTCCTCCATCGGTGGCTACACCTTC
.	TRBJ1-1	.	TRBV18	CASSPATGMGEAFF	TGTGCCAGCTCACCAGCAACTGGGATGGGTGAAGCTTTCTTT
.	TRBJ2-3	.	TRBV2	CASSYTDTQYF	TGTGCCAGCAGCTACACAGATACGCAGTATTTT
.	TRBJ1-1	.	TRBV4-1	CASSQAGWGMNTEAFF	TGCGCCAGCAGCCAAGCAGGGTGGGGTATGAACACTGAAGCTTTCTTT
.	TRBJ2-3	.	TRBV11-2	CASSLGMRGDTQYF	TGTGCCAGCAGCTTAGGTATGAGGGGAGATACGCAGTATTTT
.	TRBJ2-2	.	TRBV5-1	CASTWAPNTGELFF	TGCGCCAGCACCTGGGCCCCGAACACCGGGGAGCTGTTTTTT
TRBD1	TRBJ1-1	.	TRBV7-3	CASSLRYRGENTEAFF	TGTGCCAGCAGCTTAAGGTACAGGGGAGAGAACACTGAAGCTTTCTTT
.	TRBJ1-1	.	TRBV19	CASSSQTNTEAFF	TGTGCCAGTAGTTCGCAGACGAACACTGAAGCTTTCTTT
.	TRBJ2-1	.	TRBV7-8	CASGSYNEQFF	TGTGCCAGCGGGTCCTACAATGAGCAGTTCTTC
.	TRBJ1-4	.	TRBV11-2	CASSLSRGAGEKLFF	TGTGCCAGCAGCTTATCGAGGGGGGCCGGAGAAAAACTGTTTTTT
TRBD1	TRBJ1-4	.	TRBV4-2	CASSQDLDREGSNEKLFF	TGTGCCAGCAGCCAAGATTTAGACAGGGAAGGATCTAATGAAAAACTGTTTTTT
.	TRBJ2-1	.	TRBV30	CAWSVGRYNEQFF	TGTGCCTGGAGTGTGGGAAGGTACAATGAGCAGTTCTTC
TRBD1	TRBJ1-2	.	TRBV7-2	CASSLARTGGDGYTF	TGTGCCAGCAGCTTAGCACGGACAGGGGGCGACGGCTACACCTTC
.	TRBJ1-2	.	TRBV5-6	CASSLGGYGYTF	TGTGCCAGCAGCTTAGGAGGGTATGGCTACACCTTC
.	TRBJ1-6	.	TRBV7-3	CASSLMGPYNSPLHF	TGTGCCAGCAGCTTAATGGGACCCTATAATTCACCCCTCCACTTT
.	TRBJ1-3	.	TRBV5-8	CASSYGHRGNTIYF	TGTGCCAGCAGCTACGGACACCGTGGAAACACCATATATTTT
TRBD1	TRBJ1-1	.	TRBV11-2	CASRPTGTANTEAFF	TGTGCCAGCAGGCCTACCGGGACAGCAAACACTGAAGCTTTCTTT
.	TRBJ2-1	once	TRBV9	CASSVGGPYNEQFF	TGTGCCAGCAGCGTAGGAGGACCTTACAATGAGCAGTTCTTC
.	TRBJ1-2	.	TRBV7-3	CASSLTGGLDDYGYTF	TGTGCCAGCAGCTTAACGGGGGGGCTGGACGACTATGGCTACACCTTC
.	TRBJ2-7	.	TRBV5-1	CASSLAWGGREGYEQYF	TGCGCCAGCAGCTTGGCCTGGGGAGGAAGGGAAGGCTACGAGCAGTACTTC
TRBD1	TRBJ2-1	.	TRBV5-5	CASSLGQGDHEQFF	TGTGCCAGCAGCTTGGGACAGGGGGACCATGAGCAGTTCTTC
TRBD1	TRBJ2-1	.	TRBV6-6	CASRTGTGLGEQFF	TGTGCCAGCAGAACCGGGACAGGGCTCGGGGAGCAGTTCTTC
.	TRBJ1-1	.	TRBV5-1	CASSPLGGARTEAFF	TGCGCCAGCAGCCCCTTGGGAGGGGCGCGCACTGAAGCTTTCTTT
.	TRBJ1-1	few	TRBV19	CASSGRRTLNTEAFF	TGTGCCAGTAGTGGCCGCAGAACCTTGAACACTGAAGCTTTCTTT
.	TRBJ2-2	.	TRBV6-4	CASSPGPNTGELFF	TGTGCCAGCAGCCCGGGACCGAACACCGGGGAGCTGTTTTTT
TRBD1	TRBJ1-4	.	TRBV2	CASRTGREKLFF	TGTGCCAGTAGGACAGGGAGGGAAAAACTGTTTTTT
.	TRBJ1-4	once	TRBV7-2	CASSLNFGGATNEKLFF	TGTGCCAGCAGCTTAAATTTCGGGGGAGCAACTAATGAAAAACTGTTTTTT
.	TRBJ1-4	.	TRBV18	CASSPRGAAGANEKLFF	TGTGCCAGCTCACCACGGGGGGCTGCTGGGGCTAATGAAAAACTGTTTTTT
.	TRBJ1-2	.	TRBV27	CASSLVAGPNYGYTF	TGTGCCAGCAGTTTAGTGGCAGGGCCCAATTATGGCTACACCTTC
.	TRBJ1-1	.	TRBV4-1	CASTREMNTEAFF	TGCGCCAGCACAAGGGAGATGAACACTGAAGCTTTCTTT
.	TRBJ2-6	.	TRBV7-3	CASSLMQGTGANVLTF	TGTGCCAGCAGCTTAATGCAGGGGACTGGGGCCAACGTCCTGACTTTC
.	TRBJ1-6	.	TRBV19	CASSIVWGSENSPLHF	TGTGCCAGTAGTATAGTTTGGGGTTCGGAGAATTCACCCCTCCACTTT